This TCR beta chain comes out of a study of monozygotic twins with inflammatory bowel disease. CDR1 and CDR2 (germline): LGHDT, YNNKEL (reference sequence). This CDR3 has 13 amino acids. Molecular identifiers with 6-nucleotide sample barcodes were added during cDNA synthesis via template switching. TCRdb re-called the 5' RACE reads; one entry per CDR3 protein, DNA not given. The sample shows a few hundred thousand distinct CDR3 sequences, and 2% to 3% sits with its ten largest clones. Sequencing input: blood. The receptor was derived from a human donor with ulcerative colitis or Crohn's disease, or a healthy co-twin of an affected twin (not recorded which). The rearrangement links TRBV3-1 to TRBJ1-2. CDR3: CASSQGARLGYTF.